Listed below are T cell receptor beta chains from one sample, sequenced in a study of blood T cell repertoires in COVID-19. Sequencing was performed with immunoSEQ multiplex PCR; in TCRdb, only in-frame clones are kept and a portion is missing. The repertoire holds 250,000 to 300,000 clones, with approximately 87% as singletons. Sequences were obtained from peripheral blood. Receptor source: a woman aged 30 to 39 with COVID-19, enrolled during active disease. CDR3s include the opening cysteine and the closing phenylalanine or tryptophan. A D gene is named only where the DNA matches it firmly. Clone size is given for some rows only: seen once, a few or many times, or a class if the clone is expanded.

j_gene,abundance,v_gene,d_gene,CDR3nt,CDR3aa
TRBJ2-7,NA,TRBV3-1/TRBV3-2,NA,TGTGCCAGCAGCCAATACAGGGTTAACGAGCAGTACTTC,CASSQYRVNEQYF
TRBJ2-5,NA,TRBV7-6,TRBD2,TGTGCCAGCAGCTTCGCTAGCGGGGGGGCAGGAGAGACCCAGTACTTC,CASSFASGGAGETQYF
TRBJ1-2,NA,TRBV5-1,TRBD1,TGCGCCAGCAGCTTGGCCGGGACAGGGTTCCACACCTTC,CASSLAGTGFHTF
TRBJ2-7,NA,TRBV2,NA,TGTGCCAGCAGCGACATTCTAGGGGGAAGCTCCTACGAGCAGTACTTC,CASSDILGGSSYEQYF
TRBJ2-7,NA,TRBV7-2,TRBD2,TGTGCCAGCAGCTTAGGGGAGGGAATCGAGCAGTACTTC,CASSLGEGIEQYF
TRBJ2-2,NA,TRBV10-2,TRBD2,TGCGCCAGCAGGCTTGGACTAGCGGGGTCTCGAAGAACCGGGGAGCTGTTTTTT,CASRLGLAGSRRTGELFF
TRBJ2-7,NA,TRBV5-6,TRBD1,TGTGCCAGCAGCTTGTTGCTCGGGGACAGGGCTTACGAGCAGTACTTC,CASSLLLGDRAYEQYF
TRBJ2-7,NA,TRBV6-1,NA,TGTGCCAGCAGTGAAGTATTGTATGGGGGCCCGTACGAGCAGTACTTC,CASSEVLYGGPYEQYF
TRBJ2-7,NA,TRBV10-3,NA,TGTGCCATCAAGGCGAGCTCACAGATCTCCTACGAGCAGTACTTC,CAIKASSQISYEQYF
TRBJ2-5,once,TRBV27,TRBD1,TGTGCCAGCAGTTTAACCGCAGGGGGCTCAGAGACCCAGTACTTC,CASSLTAGGSETQYF
TRBJ1-3,NA,TRBV25-1,TRBD1,TGTGCCAGCAGTGGTTTCGGGACAGGGGACAACACCATATATTTT,CASSGFGTGDNTIYF
TRBJ1-6,NA,TRBV19,NA,TGTGCCAGTAGTATAAACTCGATTAGCTCCTATAATTCACCCCTCCACTTT,CASSINSISSYNSPLHF
TRBJ2-7,NA,TRBV5-4,NA,TGTGCCAGCAGCTTGGGGGGGCACCCAGCCTACGAGCAGTACTTC,CASSLGGHPAYEQYF
TRBJ2-4,NA,TRBV18,NA,TGTGCCAGCTCGGAGGACTTGGGCGGGAACATTCAGTACTTC,CASSEDLGGNIQYF
TRBJ2-5,NA,TRBV15,NA,TGTGCCACCAGCAGAGAGGAGGGGGCGGAGACCCAGTACTTC,CATSREEGAETQYF
TRBJ2-5,NA,TRBV14,TRBD1,TGTGCCAGCAGCCAACTACAGGGGGCCGAAGAGACCCAGTACTTC,CASSQLQGAEETQYF
TRBJ1-1,NA,TRBV5-1,NA,TGCGCCAGCAGCTTGAGAGTCAACCAAGGAGCGAACACTGAAGCTTTCTTT,CASSLRVNQGANTEAFF
TRBJ2-7,NA,TRBV12-3/TRBV12-4,NA,TGTGCCAGCAGTTTATCCAACGAGCAGTACTTC,CASSLSNEQYF
TRBJ2-1,NA,TRBV19,TRBD1,TGTGCCAGTAATTTCGGGACAGGGGGACGAGATGAGCAGTTCTTC,CASNFGTGGRDEQFF
TRBJ2-5,NA,TRBV4-2,TRBD2,TGTGCCAGCAGCCAAGGGTGGCCGGGGGGGGGAGAGACCCAGTACTTC,CASSQGWPGGGETQYF
TRBJ2-3,NA,TRBV28,NA,TGTGCCAGCAGTTTCAAAGATACGCAGTATTTT,CASSFKDTQYF
TRBJ2-7,NA,TRBV7-9,TRBD1,TGTGCCAGCAGCTCCCCGGGACAGCTTGAGCAGTACTTC,CASSSPGQLEQYF
TRBJ2-1,NA,TRBV28,NA,TGTGCCAGCAGTTTACCTGGGGCCGGCAATGAGCAGTTCTTC,CASSLPGAGNEQFF
TRBJ1-5,NA,TRBV7-9,NA,TGTGCCAGCAGCTCAGGGGATCAGCCCCAGCATTTT,CASSSGDQPQHF
TRBJ1-1,NA,TRBV7-8,NA,TGTGCCAGCAACGGGGGGATAGGGACTGAAGCTTTCTTT,CASNGGIGTEAFF
TRBJ2-3,NA,TRBV5-1,NA,TGCGCCAGCAGCTCCTTACAGGAGCCGGGGTATTTT,CASSSLQEPGYF
TRBJ1-5,few,TRBV5-6,NA,TGTGCCAGCAGCTTTGGGGCCGAGTATAGCAATCAGCCCCAGCATTTT,CASSFGAEYSNQPQHF